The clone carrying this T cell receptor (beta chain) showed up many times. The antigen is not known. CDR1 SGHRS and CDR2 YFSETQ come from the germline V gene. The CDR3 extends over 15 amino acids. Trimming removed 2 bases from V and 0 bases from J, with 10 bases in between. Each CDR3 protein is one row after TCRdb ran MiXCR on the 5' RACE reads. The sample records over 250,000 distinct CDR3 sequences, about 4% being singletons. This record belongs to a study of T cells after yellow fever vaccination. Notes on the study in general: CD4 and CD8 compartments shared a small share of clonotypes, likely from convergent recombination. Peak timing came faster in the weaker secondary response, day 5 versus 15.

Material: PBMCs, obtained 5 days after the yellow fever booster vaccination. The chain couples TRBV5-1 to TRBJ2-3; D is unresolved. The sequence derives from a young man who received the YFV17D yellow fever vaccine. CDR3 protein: CASSFDGTSTDTQYF. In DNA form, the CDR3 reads TGCGCCAGCAGCTTTGACGGAACTAGCACAGATACGCAGTATTTT.